Each of the 2 T cell receptor beta chains below was sequenced from the same sample in a study of glioma-infiltrating T cells after dendritic cell vaccination. TCRdb's table, derived via immunoSEQ multiplex PCR, lists solely in-frame clones and lacks some. The profile covers 71,000 or so clones, with around 86% appearing a single time and approximately 7.9% taken by the ten largest. Sequencing was performed on blood, taken before dendritic cell vaccination. These receptors originate from a human donor with glioblastoma.

A single count supports this clone. This chain connects TRBV4-1 to TRBJ1-1, with D possibly TRBD1 on 6 matching bases. Germline values: CDR1 MGHRA, CDR2 YSYEKL. V gave up 4 bases and J gave up 1 base, with 22 bases separating them. The CDR3 is made up of 18 amino acids. The CDR3 coding sequence is TGCGCCAGCAGCCCCCACCCGGGACAATCCAACCCGAACACTGAAGCTTTCTTT. Translated, it gives CASSPHPGQSNPNTEAFF.

The gene calls are TRBV5-6 and TRBJ1-3; D call uncertain. Deletions cut 2 bases from V and 0 bases from J, with 9 bases between. CDR1 and CDR2 from the germline V gene are SGHDT and YYEEEE. This CDR3 is built from 15 residues. In DNA form, the CDR3 reads TGTGCCAGCAGCTTCAGTCTTACCTCTGGAAACACCATATATTTT. It yields the protein CASSFSLTSGNTIYF.